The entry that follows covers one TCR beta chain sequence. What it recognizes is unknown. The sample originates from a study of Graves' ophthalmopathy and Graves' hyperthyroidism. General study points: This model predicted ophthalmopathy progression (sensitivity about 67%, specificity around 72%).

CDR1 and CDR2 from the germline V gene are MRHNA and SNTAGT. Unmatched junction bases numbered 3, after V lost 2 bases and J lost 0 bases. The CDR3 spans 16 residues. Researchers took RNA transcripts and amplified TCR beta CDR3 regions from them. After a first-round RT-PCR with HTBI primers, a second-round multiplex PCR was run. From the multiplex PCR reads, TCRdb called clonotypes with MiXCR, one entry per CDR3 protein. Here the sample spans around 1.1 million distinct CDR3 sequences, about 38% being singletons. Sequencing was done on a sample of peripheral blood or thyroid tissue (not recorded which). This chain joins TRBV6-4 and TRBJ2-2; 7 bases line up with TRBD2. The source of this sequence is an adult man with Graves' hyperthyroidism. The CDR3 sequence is CASSDQRGANTGELFF. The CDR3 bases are TGTGCCAGCAGTGACCAGCGGGGAGCGAACACCGGGGAGCTGTTTTTT.